The 2 T cell receptor beta chains below were found in one sample sequenced in a study of cytomegalovirus exposure and HLA in healthy donors (dated by TCRdb to 2017 to 2019). Libraries were constructed by the immunoSEQ multiplex PCR assay. For the multiplex PCR, a mixture combining 60 forward primers for TCR Vbeta segments and 13 reverse primers for TCR Jbeta segments was used. The clones in this table, taken by TCRdb from immuneACCESS, are in-frame only. Not every clone is retained; where verified, under half of the shortfall comes from an unresolved V gene, and the cause of the rest is unknown. This sample comprises 180,000 or so clones, 76% of them detected only once. 1.5% to 2% of the sample goes to the ten largest clones. Source material: PBMCs. Receptor source: a young man in good health and CMV-seronegative.

J is TRBJ1-3 and V is TRBV10-3, with D possibly being TRBD1 (6 bases). Germline V gene sequence: CDR1 ENHRY, CDR2 SYGVKD. The germline V and J ends were trimmed by 6 bases and 2 bases, with 17 bases remaining between them. The CDR3 is made up of 16 amino acids. The chain's CDR3 is CAIRGTLGIPGNTIYF. The CDR3 nucleotides are TGTGCCATCAGAGGGACATTGGGAATCCCTGGAAACACCATATATTTT.

The J gene is TRBJ1-1, the V gene TRBV6-6; D remains unclear. The CDR3 sequence is 15 residues long. CDR1 is MNHNY and CDR2 is SVGAGI in the germline V gene (reference sequence). Between the trimmed V and J ends, which lost 7 bases and 4 bases, there was a span of 19 bases. The CDR3 is CASKIMGRRFTEAFF. CDR3 DNA sequence: TGTGCCAGCAAGATAATGGGCCGGAGGTTCACTGAAGCTTTCTTT.